The next 26 T cell receptor beta chains were all read from a single sample in a study of somatic mutations in cytotoxic T cells in rheumatoid arthritis. The method was immunoSEQ multiplex PCR; TCRdb's version includes in-frame clones alone and lacks a portion of them. There are 9,400 or so clones in the sample; 70% to 85% occur only once, and about 34% lies in the top ten. Sequenced material: CD8+ T cells sorted from blood. The receptors were gathered from a woman in her fifties or sixties in good health.

The chain employs TRBV19 and TRBJ1-1, with D perhaps matching TRBD1 (5 bases). Germline CDR1 is LNHDA and CDR2 is SQIVND (reference sequence). Trimming left V 2 bases short and J 4 bases short, with 11 bases between. The CDR3 covers 14 residues. The CDR3 loop reads CASSIQPGITEAFF. The CDR3 coding sequence is TGTGCCAGTAGTATACAACCAGGGATCACTGAAGCTTTCTTT.

This clone was seen once. The rearrangement uses TRBV9 and TRBJ2-7; the match to TRBD1 covers 9 bases. This CDR3 has 16 amino acids. From germline, CDR1 is SGDLS and CDR2 YYNGEE. Losses at the gene ends were 3 bases for V and 5 bases for J; bases not matched to a gene: 12. The CDR3 spells CASSADRGHLGDEQYF. In DNA, the CDR3 is TGTGCCAGCAGCGCGGACAGGGGACACCTCGGGGACGAGCAGTACTTC. Filled out from reference TRBV9 and TRBJ2-7, the complete variable domain reads DSGVTQTPKHLITATGQRVTLRCSPRSGDLSVYWYQQSLDQGLQFLIQYYNGEERAKGNILERFSAQQFPDLHSELNLSSLELGDSALYFCASSADRGHLGDEQYFGPGTRLTVT.

This rearrangement joins TRBV6-5 to TRBJ2-6; D gene unclear. The V gene lost 6 bases and the J gene lost 0 bases, with 6 bases spanning the gap. The CDR3 covers 14 residues. Germline V gene lookup returns CDR1 MNHEY and CDR2 SVGAGI. The CDR3 bases are TGTGCCAGCAGCCCCTACTCTGGGGCCAACGTCCTGACTTTC. As protein: CASSPYSGANVLTF.

V gene TRBV10-3 combines with J gene TRBJ2-7, with TRBD1 as a possible D gene (5 bases). The CDR3 has 15 amino acids. Germline values: CDR1 ENHRY, CDR2 SYGVKD. The V end lost 2 bases, the J end lost 2 bases, and 13 bases lay between the germline ends. The CDR3 protein is CAISEAQGLAYEQYF. The DNA of the CDR3 is TGTGCCATCAGTGAGGCGCAGGGTTTGGCCTACGAGCAGTACTTC.

This clone was seen more than once but under ten times. The rearrangement links TRBV4-3 to TRBJ2-1, with a possible D match to TRBD1 (6 bases). Trimming cost V 0 bases and J 6 bases, with 18 bases left between them. The CDR3 is 17 amino acids. Germline-derived CDR1 and CDR2 are LGHNA and YSLEER. Written as DNA, the CDR3 is TGCGCCAGCAGCCAAGATATCGCCAGGGGCGATGTCAATGAGCAGTTCTTC. Its protein is CASSQDIARGDVNEQFF.

On this clone: Mismatch with germline at one junction end may stem from a read error. This chain joins TRBV9 and TRBJ1-4, with 7 bases that match TRBD1. The CDR3 contains 15 residues. Germline V gives CDR1 SGDLS, CDR2 YYNGEE. The CDR3 spells CASSVGTATNEKLLF. Written as DNA, the CDR3 is TGTGCCAGCAGCGTCGGGACAGCAACTAATGAAAAACTGCTTTTT. Full variable domain (outside the CDR3, taken from reference TRBV9 and TRBJ1-4): DSGVTQTPKHLITATGQRVTLRCSPRSGDLSVYWYQQSLDQGLQFLIQYYNGEERAKGNILERFSAQQFPDLHSELNLSSLELGDSALYFCASSVGTATNEKLLFGSGTQLSVL.

This clone occurred once. The chain links TRBV28 to TRBJ2-3; 9 bases align to TRBD1. The trim removed 5 bases at V and 0 bases at J, leaving 18 bases unmatched. Germline CDR1 reads MDHEN; CDR2 reads SYDVKM. The CDR3 loop spans 20 amino acids. The DNA of the CDR3 is TGTGCCAGCAGTACTCCAATGGACAGGGGATTTCCTTCTAGCACAGATACGCAGTATTTT. It specifies CASSTPMDRGFPSSTDTQYF. Combining the CDR3 with reference TRBV28 and TRBJ2-3 gives the whole variable domain DVKVTQSSRYLVKRTGEKVFLECVQDMDHENMFWYRQDPGLGLRLIYFSYDVKMKEKGDIPEGYSVSREKKERFSLILESASTNQTSMYLCASSTPMDRGFPSSTDTQYFGPGTRLTVL.

V gene TRBV7-6 combines with J gene TRBJ2-7, with D possibly TRBD1 on 5 matching bases. Germline V lookup: CDR1 SGHVS, CDR2 FNYEAQ. This CDR3 contains 13 residues. The V gene lost 5 bases and the J gene lost 0 bases, with 8 bases spanning the gap. The CDR3 nucleotides are TGTGCCAGCAGCCCCAGGGTCTCCTACGAGCAGTACTTC. Translating it yields CASSPRVSYEQYF.

V and J are TRBV28 and TRBJ1-4, with TRBD1 matching 10 bases. The J segment lost 6 bases and the V segment lost 5 bases, leaving 12 bases of the junction unmatched. This CDR3 contains 17 residues. Germline-derived CDR1 and CDR2 are MDHEN and SYDVKM. In DNA, the CDR3 is TGTGCCAGCAGTACGCCGCGACAGGGGGCGAATCATGAAAAACTGTTTTTT. This gives the protein CASSTPRQGANHEKLFF.

V is TRBV7-9 and J is TRBJ1-2, with D hard to call. This CDR3 is 12 amino acids long. The V end lost 5 bases, the J end lost 4 bases, and 8 bases lay between the germline ends. The germline CDR1 and CDR2 sequences are SEHNR and FQNEAQ (reference sequence). The CDR3 loop reads CASSPGVYGYTF. Here the CDR3 DNA reads TGTGCCAGCAGCCCGGGAGTCTATGGCTACACCTTC.

The genes are TRBV19 and TRBJ1-2; 9 bases match TRBD1. Trimming at V came to 4 bases and at J to 0 bases, leaving 6 bases not matched to a gene. Germline loops: CDR1 LNHDA, CDR2 SQIVND (reference sequence). This CDR3 is built from 16 residues. The CDR3 protein is CASSTWTGDANYGYTF. CDR3 coding DNA: TGTGCCAGTAGTACCTGGACAGGGGACGCTAACTATGGCTACACCTTC.

The J gene is TRBJ1-4, the V gene TRBV27; D gene unclear. V was shortened by 4 bases and J by 8 bases, with 14 bases between the two germline ends. The germline gives CDR1 MNHEY, CDR2 SMNVEV (reference sequence). The CDR3 is made up of 14 amino acids. CDR3 DNA: TGTGCCAGCAGTTCCGCTCTCACACCCGAAAAACTGTTTTTT. Its protein is CASSSALTPEKLFF.

CDR3 nucleotides: TGCGCCAGCAGCCAAGATCCGGACTTGTGGGCAGGCCGGGGGTACAACAATCAGCCCCAGCATTTT. Translating it yields CASSQDPDLWAGRGYNNQPQHF. The chain has TRBV4-1 and TRBJ1-5; possibly TRBD1 for D (5 bases). The CDR3 spans 22 residues. Trimming removed 0 bases at V and 3 bases at J, with 30 bases between. Germline V lookup: CDR1 MGHRA, CDR2 YSYEKL.

The chain has TRBV2 and TRBJ1-2; 9 nucleotides align to TRBD1. V lost 6 bases to trimming and J lost 4 bases; unmatched junction nucleotides: 9. CDR3 length: 15 residues. The germline CDR1 and CDR2 sequences are SNHLY and FYNNEI. The CDR3: CASRDGQGIFYGYTF. The CDR3 DNA follows: TGTGCCAGCAGAGATGGACAGGGGATATTCTATGGCTACACCTTC.

The rearrangement joins TRBV6-5 to TRBJ2-7; 7 nucleotides agree with TRBD2. The CDR3 contains 13 residues. The J segment lost 6 bases and the V segment lost 2 bases, leaving 4 bases of the junction unmatched. CDR1 and CDR2 from the germline V gene are MNHEY and SVGAGI. CDR3 DNA: TGTGCCAGCAGTTACGGGGAGGGCGTCGAGCAGTACTTC. Amino acid sequence: CASSYGEGVEQYF.

J is TRBJ2-3 and V is TRBV28; 13 bases map to TRBD2. The CDR3 consists of 16 residues. The ends lost 5 bases at V and 2 bases at J; junction bases unmatched: 4. Germline values: CDR1 MDHEN, CDR2 SYDVKM. Here the CDR3 DNA reads TGTGCCAGCAGTCTGACTAGCGGGGGGATCACAGATACGCAGTATTTT. This gives the protein CASSLTSGGITDTQYF.

The CDR3 loop is CASSLGQASYVYGYTF. In nucleotides, the CDR3 is TGTGCCAGCAGCTTGGGACAGGCGTCATACGTCTATGGCTACACCTTC. This rearrangement joins TRBV7-9 to TRBJ1-2; 8 bases are a match to TRBD1. The CDR3 consists of 16 residues. Germline-derived CDR1 and CDR2 are SEHNR and FQNEAQ (reference sequence). Trimming cost V 3 bases and J 4 bases; bases outside gene matches: 10. The variable domain in full, completed from reference TRBV7-9 and TRBJ1-2, reads DTGVSQNPRHKITKRGQNVTFRCDPISEHNRLYWYRQTLGQGPEFLTYFQNEAQLEKSRLLSDRFSAERPKGSFSTLEIQRTEQGDSAMYLCASSLGQASYVYGYTFGSGTRLTVV.

This sequence joins TRBV9 and TRBJ1-1; 10 bases align to TRBD1. The V segment lost 4 bases and the J segment 3 bases; nucleotides outside the gene matches: 18. In germline, CDR1 is SGDLS, CDR2 YYNGEE. The length of the CDR3 is 19 residues. The CDR3 nucleotides are TGTGCCAGCAGCCCTCGACAGGGGGCTGAGTTTGTTCGGGACACTGAAGCTTTCTTT. It translates to CASSPRQGAEFVRDTEAFF.

This sequence joins TRBV7-9 and TRBJ1-1, with a tentative D call TRBD1 (6 bases). Trimming took off 5 bases at V and 4 bases at J, with 11 bases between the two ends. CDR1 and CDR2 (germline): SEHNR, FQNEAQ (reference sequence). The CDR3 has 13 amino acids. In DNA form, the CDR3 reads TGTGCCAGCAGCCCCAACAGGGTCACTGAAGCTTTCTTT. Its protein is CASSPNRVTEAFF.

The J gene is TRBJ2-7, the V gene TRBV29-1; 7 positions match TRBD1. The CDR3 length is 13 residues. Germline V gene sequence: CDR1 SQVTM, CDR2 ANQGSEA. J lost 4 bases, V lost 6 bases, and 9 bases had no gene match. The CDR3 here is CSVRDSPLYEQYF. CDR3 nucleotides: TGCAGCGTCCGGGACAGCCCGTTATACGAGCAGTACTTC.

This clone occurred once. This chain links TRBV11-2 with TRBJ2-7; TRBD1 is a possible D gene (5 bases). Germline V gene data show CDR1 as SGHAT and CDR2 as FQNNGV. The CDR3 has 15 amino acids. V was cut by 0 bases and J by 1 base, with 10 bases left in between. The CDR3 sequence: CASSLESDRSYEQYF. The CDR3 DNA sequence: TGTGCCAGCAGCTTAGAAAGCGACAGATCCTACGAGCAGTACTTC. Variable domain in full (rest from reference TRBV11-2 and TRBJ2-7): EAGVAQSPRYKIIEKRQSVAFWCNPISGHATLYWYQQILGQGPKLLIQFQNNGVVDDSQLPKDRFSAERLKGVDSTLKIQPAKLEDSAVYLCASSLESDRSYEQYFGPGTRLTVT.

The chain carries TRBV7-9 and TRBJ1-1, with 7 positions matching TRBD1. There are 12 residues in the CDR3. Germline V gene lookup returns CDR1 SEHNR and CDR2 FQNEAQ (reference sequence). V gave up 1 base and J gave up 11 bases; unmatched junction bases: 4. CDR3 in DNA: TGTGCCAGCAGCTTAGGACAGGGTTCGGCTTTCTTT. It specifies CASSLGQGSAFF.

V gene TRBV7-8 combines with J gene TRBJ2-7; TRBD1 is a possible D gene (5 bases). CDR1 and CDR2 from the germline V gene are SGHVS and FQNEAQ. This CDR3 region has 13 residues. Trimming took off 6 bases at V and 2 bases at J, with 11 bases between the two ends. The CDR3 DNA reads TGTGCCAGCAGGATGGGGCAGGCCTACGAGCAGTACTTC. Translating gives CASRMGQAYEQYF.

This chain joins TRBV4-3 and TRBJ1-1; no firm D call. The V gene lost 2 bases and the J gene lost 0 bases, with 10 bases spanning the gap. This CDR3 has 15 amino acids. Germline values: CDR1 LGHNA, CDR2 YSLEER. CDR3 amino acids: CASSQWYELNTEAFF. In DNA, the CDR3 is TGCGCCAGCAGCCAATGGTACGAGTTGAACACTGAAGCTTTCTTT.

The chain joins TRBV11-2 to TRBJ2-1; 10 bases align to TRBD1. V gave up 1 base and J gave up 0 bases; unmatched junction bases: 3. This CDR3 is 17 amino acids long. Looked up from germline, CDR1 is SGHAT and CDR2 is FQNNGV. This CDR3 is CASSLGRTGGSYNEQFF. The DNA of the CDR3 is TGTGCCAGCAGCTTAGGGAGGACAGGGGGCTCCTACAATGAGCAGTTCTTC.

This clone showed up just once. CDR3 region: CASSAGLAGEETQYF. CDR3 sequence (DNA): TGCGCCAGCAGCGCGGGACTAGCGGGGGAGGAGACCCAGTACTTC. V gene TRBV5-1 combines with J gene TRBJ2-5; 14 bases agree with TRBD2. Germline assignment: CDR1 SGHRS and CDR2 YFSETQ. CDR3 length: 15 residues. V trimming: 4 bases; J trimming: 5 bases; junction bases outside the gene matches: 4.